Listed here are 11 T cell receptor beta chains from one sample, sequenced in a study of blood T cell repertoires in COVID-19. Profiled with immunoSEQ multiplex PCR; TCRdb holds only in-frame clones, not every one. This table holds approximately 94,000 clones, about 90% found once. Sequencing used peripheral blood. The receptors were sampled from a human donor in a cohort sampled during active COVID-19.

The genes are TRBV11-2 and TRBJ2-3; D is perhaps TRBD1 (5 bases). With 4 bases removed from V and 0 bases from J, the gap between germline ends came to 11 bases. This CDR3 contains 15 residues. The germline V gene has CDR1 SGHAT and CDR2 FQNNGV. The CDR3 region has the DNA TGTGCCAGCAGCTCACAGACAGATAGCACAGATACGCAGTATTTT. Its protein is CASSSQTDSTDTQYF.

V gene TRBV19 combines with J gene TRBJ2-2; TRBD2 matches at 7 bases. Germline CDR1 LNHDA, CDR2 SQIVND (reference sequence). The CDR3 has 15 amino acids. The ends lost 5 bases at V and 0 bases at J; junction bases unmatched: 3. The CDR3 reads CASSRTRANTGELFF. Here the CDR3 DNA reads TGTGCCAGTAGTCGGACTAGAGCGAACACCGGGGAGCTGTTTTTT.

The chain joins TRBV7-6 to TRBJ2-1; 14 bases line up with TRBD2. Germline CDR1 and CDR2: SGHVS and FNYEAQ. The V gene end was trimmed by 3 bases and the J gene end by 0 bases; junction bases not matched to a gene: 4. The CDR3 length is 18 residues. CDR3 in DNA: TGTGCCAGCAGCTTTGGACTAGCGGGAGGTCGCTCCTACAATGAGCAGTTCTTC. It yields the protein CASSFGLAGGRSYNEQFF. The variable domain in full, completed from reference TRBV7-6 and TRBJ2-1, reads GAGVSQSPRYKVTKRGQDVALRCDPISGHVSLYWYRQALGQGPEFLTYFNYEAQQDKSGLPNDRFSAERPEGSISTLTIQRTEQRDSAMYRCASSFGLAGGRSYNEQFFGPGTRLTVL.

The gene calls are TRBV2 and TRBJ2-3; 12 positions agree with TRBD2. Per germline, CDR1 SNHLY and CDR2 FYNNEI. V lost 4 bases, J lost 7 bases, and 6 bases stayed unmatched. CDR3 length: 15 residues. The CDR3 here is CASSVTSGSPHTQYF. CDR3 nucleotide sequence: TGTGCCAGCAGTGTGACTAGCGGGAGTCCGCATACGCAGTATTTT.

The rearrangement uses TRBV19 and TRBJ1-1, with D perhaps TRBD1 (6 bases). This CDR3 comprises 14 residues. Trimming shortened V by 6 bases and J by 4 bases, and 15 bases separated the two germline ends. Germline-derived CDR1 and CDR2 are LNHDA and SQIVND (reference sequence). The CDR3 sequence: CASSRRGGVTEAFF. CDR3 nucleotides: TGTGCCAGTAGCAGACGAGGGGGGGTCACTGAAGCTTTCTTT.

The genes are TRBV5-1 and TRBJ2-3; 12 bases are shared with TRBD1. The V gene end was trimmed by 6 bases and the J gene end by 2 bases; junction bases not matched to a gene: 4. The CDR3 extends over 15 amino acids. Germline CDR1 reads SGHRS; CDR2 reads YFSETQ. The DNA for the CDR3 is TGCGCCAGCACGGGACAGGGGGCGATCACAGATACGCAGTATTTT. Translation gives CASTGQGAITDTQYF.

This rearrangement joins TRBV5-4 to TRBJ2-1, with 8 positions matching TRBD2. The CDR3 spans 15 residues. The J segment lost 7 bases and the V segment lost 4 bases, leaving 10 bases of the junction unmatched. Per germline, CDR1 SGHNT and CDR2 YYREEE (reference sequence). Written as DNA, the CDR3 is TGTGCCAGCAGCCAAGAAGCGGGAGCCTCGAATGAGCAGTTCTTC. It codes for CASSQEAGASNEQFF.

This clone has more than one count but fewer than ten. The chain has TRBV4-1 and TRBJ1-4, with D perhaps matching TRBD1 (6 bases). V lost 1 base and J lost 7, with 10 bases in between. CDR3 length equals 14 residues. CDR1 is MGHRA, CDR2 YSYEKL, per germline. As DNA, the CDR3 is TGCGCCAGCAGCCAAGGGCGGGGGGCTGAAAAACTGTTTTTT. Protein product: CASSQGRGAEKLFF.

V usage is TRBV4-1 and J usage is TRBJ2-4; 11 nucleotides agree with TRBD2. V lost 2 bases and J lost 7; bases outside the gene matches: 4. Germline loops: CDR1 MGHRA, CDR2 YSYEKL. CDR3 size: 15 residues. The CDR3 loop reads CASSQFLAGGNIQYF. CDR3 bases: TGCGCCAGCAGCCAATTTCTAGCGGGAGGCAACATTCAGTACTTC.

The DNA of the CDR3 is TGTGCCAGCAGCTTAGACAACAGGGACAATCAGCCCCAGCATTTT. This translates into CASSLDNRDNQPQHF. This sequence joins TRBV7-2 and TRBJ1-5, with D perhaps TRBD1 (6 bases). Germline V gene sequence: CDR1 SGHTA, CDR2 FQGNSA. V was clipped by 1 base and J by 3 bases, with 10 bases between them. The CDR3 extends over 15 amino acids.

CDR3 residues: CASSNIRDKNYNEQFF. CDR3 sequence (DNA): TGTGCCAGCAGCAACATCCGGGACAAGAACTACAATGAGCAGTTCTTC. This chain uses TRBV7-6 with TRBJ2-1, with TRBD1 as a possible D gene (6 bases). Germline V gene data show CDR1 as SGHVS and CDR2 as FNYEAQ. Trimming removed 5 bases at V and 3 bases at J, with 17 bases between. The CDR3 consists of 16 residues.